This T cell receptor beta chain comes out of a study of blood T cell repertoires in COVID-19. Whole-study context: PBMCs, B-cell-depleted T cells, or T cells provided the cDNA or gDNA that made up the material.

Method: immunoSEQ multiplex PCR; TCRdb's copy keeps in-frame clones and lacks some. Here the sample spans about 62,000 clones, approximately 86% being singletons. The trim removed 3 bases at V and 4 bases at J, leaving 7 bases unmatched. The CDR3 contains 15 residues. Looked up from germline, CDR1 is SGHTS and CDR2 is YDEGEE. The chain has TRBV5-8 and TRBJ2-3, with 8 bases that match TRBD1. The sequenced sample consisted of peripheral blood. The sequence derives from a man between 65 and 85 years old with acute or convalescent COVID-19. CDR3: CASSSTGVKPDTQYF. Written as DNA, the CDR3 is TGTGCCAGCAGCTCGACAGGGGTCAAGCCAGATACGCAGTATTTT.